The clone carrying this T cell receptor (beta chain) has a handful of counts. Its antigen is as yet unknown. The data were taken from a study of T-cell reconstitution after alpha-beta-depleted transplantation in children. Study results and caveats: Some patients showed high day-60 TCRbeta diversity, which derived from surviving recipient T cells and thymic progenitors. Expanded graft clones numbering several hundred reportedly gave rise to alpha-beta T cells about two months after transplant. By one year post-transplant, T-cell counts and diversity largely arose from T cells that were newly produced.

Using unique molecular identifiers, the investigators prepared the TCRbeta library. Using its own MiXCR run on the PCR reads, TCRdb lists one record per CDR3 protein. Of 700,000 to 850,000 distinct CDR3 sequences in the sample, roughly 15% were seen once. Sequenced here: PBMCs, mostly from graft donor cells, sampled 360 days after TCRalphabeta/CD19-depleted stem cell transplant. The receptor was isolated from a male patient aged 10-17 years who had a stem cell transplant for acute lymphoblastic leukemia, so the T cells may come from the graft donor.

The CDR3 here is CSATGGPYSYEQYF. The CDR3 region has the DNA TGCAGTGCTACGGGGGGGCCGTACTCCTACGAGCAGTACTTC. The genes are TRBV20-1 and TRBJ2-7, with 8 nucleotides matching TRBD2. With V trimmed by 4 bases and J by 0 bases, 5 bases remained unmatched. CDR1 is DFQATT, CDR2 SNEGSKA, per germline (reference sequence). The CDR3 is made up of 14 amino acids.